A selection of T cell receptor beta chains follows, all from one sample in a study of blood T cells in healthy people across ages. Each CDR3 protein gets one entry after TCRdb re-called the 5' RACE reads with MiXCR. The sample has some 1,000,000 distinct CDR3 sequences; 20% to 25% are singletons. Separately, the same data were catalogued under a study of T cells of mothers and their children.

Material for sequencing was blood. Receptor source: a girl aged 2 to 9 in good health. Each CDR3 is given with its conserved first and last residue. The order of the fields is D gene, J gene, clone size, V gene, CDR3 DNA, CDR3 protein. D genes are given only for firm matches. Clone sizes are given selectively: once, few, many, or a class where the clone is expanded.

NA | TRBJ2-1 | NA | TRBV10-3 | TGTGCCATCGGGACTTCCTCCTACAATGAGCAGTTCTTC | CAIGTSSYNEQFF
NA | TRBJ1-2 | few | TRBV7-8 | TGTGCCAGCAGCTTAGTTCTCTCGGGCTACACCTTC | CASSLVLSGYTF
NA | TRBJ1-2 | NA | TRBV5-1 | TGCGCCAGCAGCTTGTTGGAGGAAAACTATGGCTACACCTTC | CASSLLEENYGYTF
TRBD2 | TRBJ2-5 | few | TRBV20-1 | TGCAGTGCTCTCTCTGGGACTAGCGGACAAGAGACCCAGTACTTC | CSALSGTSGQETQYF
TRBD1 | TRBJ2-5 | NA | TRBV7-6 | TGTGCCAGCAGCTTTAACAGGGGCGACCTCCAAGAGACCCAGTACTTC | CASSFNRGDLQETQYF
TRBD2 | TRBJ2-1 | NA | TRBV12-3/TRBV12-4 | TGTGCCAGCAGTTGGGCTAGCGGGGGCAATGAGCAGTTCTTC | CASSWASGGNEQFF
NA | TRBJ2-1 | few | TRBV25-1 | TGTGCCAGCAGTGAATCCCTTAAGAGCTCCTACAATGAGCAGTTCTTC | CASSESLKSSYNEQFF
NA | TRBJ2-1 | few | TRBV28 | TGTGCCAGCACTAGCGCACACTCCTACAATGAGCAGTTCTTC | CASTSAHSYNEQFF
NA | TRBJ2-1 | NA | TRBV29-1 | TGCAGCGGGATGGAGAATGAGCAGTTCTTC | CSGMENEQFF
NA | TRBJ1-1 | few | TRBV6-1 | TGTGCCAGCAGTGAAGCATTAGGGGTCTCCACTGAAGCTTTCTTT | CASSEALGVSTEAFF
TRBD1 | TRBJ2-5 | few | TRBV28 | TGTGCCAGCAGTTTTCCTTTCGAGGGACAGAAACAAGAGACCCAGTACTTC | CASSFPFEGQKQETQYF
NA | TRBJ2-5 | NA | TRBV7-2 | TGTGCCAGCAGCCCGGGATCCTGGACGGGAGAAGAGACCCAGTACTTC | CASSPGSWTGEETQYF
NA | TRBJ2-7 | few | TRBV29-1 | TGCAGCTCCCTGACAGGCTACGAGCAGTACTTC | CSSLTGYEQYF
TRBD1 | TRBJ2-2 | NA | TRBV28 | TGTGCCAGCAGTGAAACAGGGGTCGGTACCGGGGAGCTGTTTTTT | CASSETGVGTGELFF
TRBD1 | TRBJ1-2 | few | TRBV12-3/TRBV12-4 | TGTGCCAGCAGTTTTTCGACAGGGTCGTACTATGGCTACACCTTC | CASSFSTGSYYGYTF
NA | TRBJ2-3 | few | TRBV7-2 | TGTGCCAGCAGCTTAGTATCTAAACATAAAACTAGCACAGATACGCAGTATTTT | CASSLVSKHKTSTDTQYF
NA | TRBJ2-5 | NA | TRBV9 | TGTGCCAGCCCCGGTCGGGACTCGGAAGAGACCCAGTACTTC | CASPGRDSEETQYF
NA | TRBJ2-3 | NA | TRBV11-2 | TGTGCCAGCAGCGTGTCACTTCCAACGGGCCCTCCCAATAGCACAGATACGCAGTATTTT | CASSVSLPTGPPNSTDTQYF
NA | TRBJ2-3 | few | TRBV20-1 | TGCAGTGCTAGGCCCCTGGGGGATACGCAGTATTTT | CSARPLGDTQYF
NA | TRBJ2-5 | few | TRBV4-1 | TGCGCCAGCAGCCAAGAGTTCTTAGGAGAGGGACAAGAGACCCAGTACTTC | CASSQEFLGEGQETQYF
NA | TRBJ2-3 | few | TRBV7-2 | TGTGCCAGCAGCTTAGTCCCGGAGGGGGATACGCAGTATTTT | CASSLVPEGDTQYF
NA | TRBJ2-1 | few | TRBV7-9 | TGTGCCAGCAGCCCTCAGGGTCGGGACAATGAGCAGTTCTTC | CASSPQGRDNEQFF